This TCR beta chain was identified during a study of blood T cell repertoires in COVID-19. Study-level information: The United States, Italy and Spain provided the acute and convalescent COVID-19 samples. The cDNA or gDNA used as material had been derived from T cells, B-cell-depleted T cells, or PBMCs.

This clone was seen more than once but under ten times. Recovered status applied to Cohort 3 donors who had two consecutive negative PCRs. It also applied to those with clearance or with symptom resolution. In the source study's methods: Counts of nucleated cells, estimated from reference gene primer amplification, were obtained. Data came from immunoSEQ multiplex PCR; TCRdb stores just in-frame clones and leaves some out. Clonal size and the V and J genes are those of that table, whereas D and trimming came from the DNA. Of some 250,000 clones in the sample, roughly 90% are singletons; the top ten hold 8.8%. The CDR3 covers 15 residues. In germline, CDR1 is MNHEY, CDR2 SMNVEV (reference sequence). The trim removed 8 bases at V and 6 bases at J, leaving 13 bases unmatched.

This sequence joins TRBV27 and TRBJ2-7, with TRBD2 matching 10 bases. The receptor was isolated from a man aged 40-49 years who had recovered from COVID-19. The specimen was PBMCs or T cells enriched from blood (not recorded which). CDR3 region: CASRIAGGVEGEQYF. Here the CDR3 DNA reads TGTGCCAGCCGAATAGCGGGAGGAGTGGAGGGCGAGCAGTACTTC.